These T cell receptor beta chains were read from a single sample in a study of blood T cells in healthy people across ages. TCRdb fed the 5' RACE reads into MiXCR, producing one record per CDR3 protein. The profile shows over 700,000 distinct CDR3 sequences, approximately 55% of them singletons. The source material was blood. The receptors stem from an elderly man in good health. The CDR3 runs from the conserved cysteine through the conserved F or W. The D gene is left open where the match is weak. For some rows the clone size is stated as once, few or many, or as a class when expanded; others skip it.

cdr3_length | j_call | d_call | clone_size | v_call | cdr3_aa | cdr3_nt
12 | TRBJ2-3 | - | - | TRBV29-1 | CSALQSTDTQYF | TGCAGCGCTTTGCAGAGTACAGATACGCAGTATTTT
15 | TRBJ2-5 | TRBD2 | - | TRBV7-9 | CASSLTSGMSWTQYF | TGTGCCAGCAGCTTGACTAGCGGGATGAGTTGGACCCAGTACTTC
17 | TRBJ2-1 | - | few | TRBV7-2 | CASSLVSRRRGANEQFF | TGTGCCAGCAGCTTAGTCTCCCGCCGACGGGGAGCCAATGAGCAGTTCTTC
16 | TRBJ2-1 | TRBD2 | - | TRBV4-2 | CASSQEGRAGRNEQFF | TGTGCCAGCAGCCAAGAGGGACGAGCGGGAAGAAATGAGCAGTTCTTC
15 | TRBJ2-7 | - | - | TRBV6-1 | CASRENLDRFDEQYF | TGTGCCAGCAGAGAAAACCTAGATCGGTTCGACGAGCAGTACTTC
12 | TRBJ2-1 | - | - | TRBV7-9 | CASSPLSREQFF | TGTGCCAGCAGCCCCCTATCCCGAGAGCAGTTCTTC
14 | TRBJ2-7 | TRBD1 | - | TRBV27 | CASSLDRARGEQYF | TGTGCCAGCAGTTTAGACAGGGCTCGCGGGGAGCAGTACTTC
14 | TRBJ2-1 | - | - | TRBV29-1 | CSVNPVRGLYEQFF | TGCAGCGTTAACCCTGTGCGGGGGCTTTATGAGCAGTTCTTC
12 | TRBJ1-2 | TRBD1 | - | TRBV6-5 | CASRQGVHGYTF | TGTGCCAGCCGACAGGGGGTTCATGGCTACACCTTC
15 | TRBJ2-5 | TRBD2 | - | TRBV28 | CASAGGASGPLGEYF | TGTGCCAGCGCCGGGGGGGCTAGCGGGCCCCTAGGGGAGTACTTC
15 | TRBJ2-3 | - | few | TRBV20-1 | CSARGPAGRVDTQYF | TGCAGTGCTAGAGGCCCCGCCGGCCGGGTGGATACGCAGTATTTT
14 | TRBJ2-2 | TRBD1 | - | TRBV12-3/TRBV12-4 | CASSGTAITGELFF | TGTGCCAGTAGTGGGACAGCTATTACCGGGGAGCTGTTTTTT
14 | TRBJ2-7 | - | - | TRBV20-1 | CSARDPAATYEQYF | TGCAGTGCTAGAGATCCCGCAGCTACCTACGAGCAGTACTTC
11 | TRBJ2-7 | - | - | TRBV7-2 | CASSLVQEQYF | TGTGCCAGCAGCTTAGTCCAAGAGCAGTACTTC
17 | TRBJ2-3 | - | few | TRBV20-1 | CSARDLSGRYNTDTQYF | TGCAGTGCTAGAGATTTAAGCGGGCGATACAACACAGATACGCAGTATTTT
12 | TRBJ1-1 | - | - | TRBV20-1 | CSAPDMGTEAFF | TGCAGTGCCCCGGACATGGGGACTGAAGCTTTCTTT
13 | TRBJ1-6 | TRBD1 | - | TRBV7-3 | CANRQGNNSPPHF | TGTGCCAACAGACAGGGGAATAATTCACCCCCCCACTTT
11 | TRBJ2-5 | - | - | TRBV6-1 | CATATVETQYF | TGTGCCACCGCGACAGTAGAGACCCAGTACTTC
11 | TRBJ2-7 | - | - | TRBV29-1 | CSVRPGCEQYF | TGCAGCGTTCGTCCAGGTTGCGAGCAGTACTTC
13 | TRBJ2-1 | TRBD1 | - | TRBV20-1 | CSPRDADRNEQFF | TGCAGTCCCCGGGATGCGGACAGGAATGAGCAGTTCTTC
11 | TRBJ2-7 | TRBD1 | few | TRBV29-1 | CSAGQGGEQYF | TGCAGCGCGGGACAGGGGGGCGAGCAGTACTTC
13 | TRBJ2-3 | - | - | TRBV29-1 | CSVDAGNTDTQYF | TGCAGCGTTGACGCAGGTAACACAGATACGCAGTATTTT
15 | TRBJ2-1 | - | few | TRBV5-1 | CASSTSRESHNEQFF | TGCGCCAGTAGTACCTCCCGGGAAAGCCACAATGAGCAGTTCTTC
19 | TRBJ2-6 | - | - | TRBV3-1 | CASSQMVGRTQPGANVLTF | TGTGCCAGCAGCCAGATGGTTGGACGGACCCAACCTGGGGCCAACGTCCTGACTTTC
16 | TRBJ2-4 | TRBD2 | - | TRBV15 | CATSRDHRTSTLEQYF | TGTGCCACCAGCAGAGATCATAGGACTAGCACGCTAGAGCAGTACTTC
14 | TRBJ1-4 | TRBD1 | - | TRBV29-1 | CSATGEGTNEKLFF | TGCAGCGCGACAGGGGAGGGAACTAATGAAAAACTGTTTTTT
15 | TRBJ2-7 | - | - | TRBV28 | CASSTVGGSIYEQYF | TGTGCCAGCAGCACCGTGGGGGGATCGATTTACGAGCAGTACTTC
15 | TRBJ1-5 | - | - | TRBV20-1 | CSALSGGGSNQPQHF | TGCAGTGCCCTCTCCGGCGGGGGTAGCAATCAGCCCCAGCATTTT
14 | TRBJ1-6 | - | - | TRBV25-1 | CATAPRGGNPPLHF | TGTGCCACCGCGCCGCGGGGGGGCAATCCACCCCTCCACTTT
13 | TRBJ1-4 | TRBD1 | once | TRBV29-1 | CSAVTGGLEKLFF | TGCAGCGCCGTGACAGGGGGCCTTGAAAAACTGTTTTTT
12 | TRBJ2-1 | - | - | TRBV12-3/TRBV12-4 | CASSLSVHEQFF | TGTGCCAGCAGTTTGTCAGTCCATGAGCAGTTCTTC
17 | TRBJ2-3 | TRBD2 | - | TRBV12-3/TRBV12-4 | CASSPRLAGGVGRYAYF | TGTGCCAGCAGTCCCCGACTGGCGGGAGGAGTCGGCAGATACGCGTATTTT
17 | TRBJ2-1 | - | few | TRBV7-9 | CASSLDGGTTAYNEQFF | TGTGCCAGCAGCTTAGATGGGGGAACTACAGCCTACAATGAGCAGTTCTTC
15 | TRBJ2-7 | - | - | TRBV24-1 | CATSPGGISSYEQYF | TGTGCCACGAGTCCCGGGGGAATCAGCTCCTACGAGCAGTACTTC
14 | TRBJ1-1 | - | few | TRBV6-6 | CASSYEVRENEAFF | TGTGCCAGCAGTTACGAAGTCAGGGAGAATGAAGCTTTCTTT
15 | TRBJ1-2 | - | few | TRBV5-5 | CASSPGKGPSGGYTF | TGTGCCAGCAGCCCAGGCAAGGGGCCCTCAGGGGGCTACACCTTC
14 | TRBJ2-1 | - | - | TRBV7-2 | CASSLAGKNNEQFF | TGTGCCAGCAGCTTAGCGGGGAAGAACAATGAGCAGTTCTTC
14 | TRBJ2-3 | - | - | TRBV6-1 | CASSALGSTDTQYF | TGTGCCAGCAGTGCTTTAGGGAGCACAGATACGCAGTATTTT
16 | TRBJ2-7 | - | - | TRBV7-6 | CASSSGFGVISYEQYF | TGTGCCAGCAGCTCTGGGTTTGGGGTTATCTCCTACGAGCAGTACTTC
13 | TRBJ2-3 | - | - | TRBV27 | CASSFRNRRYAYF | TGTGCCAGCAGTTTCCGAAACCGGAGATACGCGTATTTT
16 | TRBJ2-1 | TRBD1 | - | TRBV11-2 | CASSFWGQARGDEQFF | TGTGCCAGCAGCTTTTGGGGACAGGCCCGAGGAGATGAGCAGTTCTTC
12 | TRBJ2-6 | - | few | TRBV18 | CASSLRDNVLTF | TGTGCCAGCTCACTCCGGGACAACGTCCTGACTTTC
13 | TRBJ1-1 | TRBD1 | - | TRBV7-2 | CASSREQGAGAFF | TGTGCCAGCAGCCGTGAACAGGGGGCTGGAGCTTTCTTT
15 | TRBJ1-6 | - | - | TRBV20-1 | CSAPVGGDLNSPLHF | TGCAGTGCCCCCGTGGGCGGAGACCTTAATTCACCCCTCCACTTT
16 | TRBJ2-1 | TRBD1 | - | TRBV11-2 | CASSLVGLTGFYEQFF | TGTGCCAGCAGCTTAGTAGGCCTGACAGGGTTCTACGAGCAGTTCTTC
16 | TRBJ2-3 | - | - | TRBV12-3/TRBV12-4 | CASSFVQAGSTDTQYF | TGTGCCAGCAGTTTCGTGCAGGCGGGGAGCACAGATACGCAGTATTTT
12 | TRBJ2-3 | - | - | TRBV7-9 | CSSSLASRYAYF | TGTTCCAGCAGCTTAGCGAGCAGATACGCGTATTTT
14 | TRBJ2-1 | - | few | TRBV5-1 | CASSLDGRPGGQFF | TGCGCCAGCAGCTTGGACGGGAGACCTGGGGGGCAGTTCTTC
14 | TRBJ1-2 | - | few | TRBV10-3 | CAIRGGTTQEGYTF | TGTGCCATCAGGGGGGGGACAACACAAGAAGGCTACACCTTC
16 | TRBJ2-5 | TRBD1 | - | TRBV20-1 | CSARPLGTGNQETQYF | TGCAGTGCTAGACCCCTTGGGACAGGGAACCAAGAGACCCAGTACTTC
14 | TRBJ2-3 | - | - | TRBV7-3 | CASSLQGLTDTQYF | TGTGCCAGCAGCTTACAGGGGCTCACAGATACGCAGTATTTT
15 | TRBJ1-2 | TRBD1 | - | TRBV7-9 | CASSLAWTGSSGYTF | TGTGCCAGCAGCTTAGCCTGGACAGGGAGTAGTGGCTACACCTTC
14 | TRBJ2-1 | - | few | TRBV29-1 | CSVDVSFIYNEQFF | TGCAGCGTTGATGTCAGTTTCATCTACAATGAGCAGTTCTTC
15 | TRBJ2-7 | TRBD2 | - | TRBV5-1 | CASSPGLADYNEQYF | TGCGCCAGCAGCCCGGGACTAGCGGACTACAATGAGCAGTACTTC
14 | TRBJ1-1 | TRBD1 | - | TRBV6-5 | CASSTSGTGTEAFF | TGTGCCAGCAGTACTTCCGGGACAGGGACTGAAGCTTTCTTT
13 | TRBJ1-2 | - | many | TRBV20-1 | CSASSPVNYGYTF | TGCAGTGCTAGCAGCCCCGTTAACTATGGCTACACCTTC
12 | TRBJ2-5 | - | few | TRBV6-6 | CASRGPQETQYF | TGTGCCAGCAGAGGACCCCAAGAGACCCAGTACTTC
20 | TRBJ2-1 | TRBD2 | - | TRBV24-1 | CATSDPTPGTSGRWSNEQFF | TGTGCCACCAGTGACCCAACCCCCGGCACTAGCGGGAGATGGAGCAATGAGCAGTTCTTC
15 | TRBJ2-3 | - | few | TRBV11-2 | CASSLLDASTDTQYF | TGTGCCAGCAGCCTTTTAGATGCCAGCACAGATACGCAGTATTTT
13 | TRBJ2-1 | - | - | TRBV9 | CASSVRADNEQFF | TGTGCCAGCAGCGTACGAGCTGACAATGAGCAGTTCTTC